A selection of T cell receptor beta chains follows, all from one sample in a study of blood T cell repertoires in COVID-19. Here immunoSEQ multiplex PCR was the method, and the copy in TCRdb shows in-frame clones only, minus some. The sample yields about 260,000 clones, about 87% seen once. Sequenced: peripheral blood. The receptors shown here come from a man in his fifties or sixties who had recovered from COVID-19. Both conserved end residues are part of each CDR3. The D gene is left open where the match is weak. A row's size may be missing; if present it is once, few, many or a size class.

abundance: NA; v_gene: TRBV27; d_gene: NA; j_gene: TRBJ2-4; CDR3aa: CASSLVGGPLVAKNIQYF; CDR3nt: TGTGCCAGCAGTTTAGTGGGGGGGCCTTTGGTAGCCAAAAACATTCAGTACTTC
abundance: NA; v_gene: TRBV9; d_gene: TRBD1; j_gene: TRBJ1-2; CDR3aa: CASSVDQGARYGYTF; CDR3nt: TGTGCCAGCAGCGTAGACCAGGGGGCTAGGTATGGCTACACCTTC
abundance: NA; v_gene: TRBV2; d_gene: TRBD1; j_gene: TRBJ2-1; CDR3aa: CASRADRGSYNEQFF; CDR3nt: TGTGCCAGCAGAGCGGACAGGGGGTCCTACAATGAGCAGTTCTTC
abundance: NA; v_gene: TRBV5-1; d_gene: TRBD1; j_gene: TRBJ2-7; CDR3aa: CASSPWDSTYEQYF; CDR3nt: TGCGCCAGCAGCCCCTGGGACAGCACCTACGAGCAGTACTTC
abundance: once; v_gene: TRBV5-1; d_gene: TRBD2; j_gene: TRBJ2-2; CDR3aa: CASSFETSKAGELFF; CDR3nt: TGCGCCAGCAGCTTCGAGACTAGCAAGGCCGGGGAGCTGTTTTTT
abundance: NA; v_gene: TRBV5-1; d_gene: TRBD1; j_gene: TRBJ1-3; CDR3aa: CASSAGQHWGGNTIYF; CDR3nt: TGCGCCAGCAGCGCGGGACAGCACTGGGGTGGAAACACCATATATTTT
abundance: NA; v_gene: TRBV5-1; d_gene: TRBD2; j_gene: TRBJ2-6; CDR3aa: CASSLVSGGTSLGANVLTF; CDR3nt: TGCGCCAGCAGCTTGGTTAGCGGGGGGACCTCCCTGGGGGCCAACGTCCTGACTTTC
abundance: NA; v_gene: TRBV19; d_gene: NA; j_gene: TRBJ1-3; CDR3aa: CASSIQGLGNTIYF; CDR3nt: TGTGCCAGTAGTATTCAGGGTTTGGGAAACACCATATATTTT
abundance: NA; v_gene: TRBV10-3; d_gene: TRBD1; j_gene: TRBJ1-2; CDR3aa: CAISASGQGGGYGYTF; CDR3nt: TGTGCCATCAGTGCTTCGGGACAGGGGGGCGGCTATGGCTACACCTTC
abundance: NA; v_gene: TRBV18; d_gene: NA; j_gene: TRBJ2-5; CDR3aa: CASSPGLQETQYF; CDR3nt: TGTGCCAGCTCACCGGGGCTGCAAGAGACCCAGTACTTC
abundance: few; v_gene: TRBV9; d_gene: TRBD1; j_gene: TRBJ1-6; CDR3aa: CASSATGGNSPLHF; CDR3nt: TGTGCCAGCAGCGCGACAGGGGGTAATTCACCCCTCCACTTT
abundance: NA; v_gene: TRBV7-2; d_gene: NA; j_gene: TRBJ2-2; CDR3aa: CASSLPQGPTGELFF; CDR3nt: TGTGCCAGCAGCTTACCACAGGGTCCCACCGGGGAGCTGTTTTTT
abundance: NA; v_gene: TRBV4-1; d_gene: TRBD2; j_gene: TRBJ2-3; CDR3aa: CASSREGLAGGTDTQYF; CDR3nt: TGCGCCAGCAGCCGGGAGGGACTAGCGGGGGGCACAGATACGCAGTATTTT
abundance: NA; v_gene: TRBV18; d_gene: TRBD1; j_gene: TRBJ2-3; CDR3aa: CASSPGQYTDTQYF; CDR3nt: TGTGCCAGCTCTCCGGGACAGTACACAGATACGCAGTATTTT
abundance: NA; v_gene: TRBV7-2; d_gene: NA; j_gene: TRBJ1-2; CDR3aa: CASSLAHFAEGYTF; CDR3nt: TGTGCCAGCAGCTTAGCGCACTTCGCGGAGGGCTACACCTTC
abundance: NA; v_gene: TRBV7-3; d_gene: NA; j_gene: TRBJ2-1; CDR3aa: CASSRGTEQFF; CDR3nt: TGTGCCAGCAGCCGGGGGACTGAGCAGTTCTTC
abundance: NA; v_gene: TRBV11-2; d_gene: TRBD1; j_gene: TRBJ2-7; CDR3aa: CASSVGTGLWEQYF; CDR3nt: TGTGCCAGCAGCGTCGGGACAGGGCTTTGGGAGCAGTACTTC
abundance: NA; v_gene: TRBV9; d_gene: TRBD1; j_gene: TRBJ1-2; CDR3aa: CASSQRRGPPQGRDSYGYTF; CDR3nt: TGTGCCAGCAGCCAGCGTAGAGGCCCCCCACAGGGGAGAGATAGCTATGGCTACACCTTC
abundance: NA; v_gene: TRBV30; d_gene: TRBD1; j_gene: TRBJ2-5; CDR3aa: CAWSRTGFKETQYF; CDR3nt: TGTGCCTGGAGTAGGACAGGGTTTAAGGAGACCCAGTACTTC
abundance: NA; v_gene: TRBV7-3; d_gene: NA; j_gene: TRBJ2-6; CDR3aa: CASSLLSRGSGANVLTF; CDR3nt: TGTGCCAGCAGCTTATTGAGTAGGGGCTCTGGGGCCAACGTCCTGACTTTC
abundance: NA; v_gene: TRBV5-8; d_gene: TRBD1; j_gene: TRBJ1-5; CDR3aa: CASSSAGTGVNNQPQHF; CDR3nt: TGTGCCAGCAGCTCGGCCGGGACAGGGGTTAACAATCAGCCCCAGCATTTT
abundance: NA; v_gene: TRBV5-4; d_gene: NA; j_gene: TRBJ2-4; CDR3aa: CASSLSPETKNIQYF; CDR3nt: TGTGCCAGCAGCTTGAGCCCCGAGACCAAAAACATTCAGTACTTC
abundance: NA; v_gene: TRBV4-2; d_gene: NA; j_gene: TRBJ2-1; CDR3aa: CASSQEGSGGPYNEQFF; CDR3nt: TGTGCCAGCAGCCAAGAAGGTTCGGGGGGCCCCTACAATGAGCAGTTCTTC
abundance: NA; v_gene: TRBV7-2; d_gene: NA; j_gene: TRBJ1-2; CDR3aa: CASSFRQAQYGYTF; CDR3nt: TGTGCCAGCAGCTTTAGACAGGCACAGTATGGCTACACCTTC
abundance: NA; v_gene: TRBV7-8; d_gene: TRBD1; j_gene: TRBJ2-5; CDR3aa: CASSLSLTGKETQYF; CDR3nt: TGTGCCAGCAGCTTAAGCCTGACAGGGAAAGAGACCCAGTACTTC
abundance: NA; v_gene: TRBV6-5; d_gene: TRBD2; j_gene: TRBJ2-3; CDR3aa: CASRLAGGITDTQYF; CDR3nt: TGTGCCAGCAGACTAGCGGGGGGCATCACAGATACGCAGTATTTT
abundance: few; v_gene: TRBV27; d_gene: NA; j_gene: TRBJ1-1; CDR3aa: CASSLGGITEAFF; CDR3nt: TGTGCCAGCAGTTTGGGGGGTATCACTGAAGCTTTCTTT
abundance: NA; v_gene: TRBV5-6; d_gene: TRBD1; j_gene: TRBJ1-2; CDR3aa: CASSSVLRGPGDYGYTF; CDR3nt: TGTGCCAGCAGCTCGGTCTTAAGGGGGCCAGGGGACTATGGCTACACCTTC
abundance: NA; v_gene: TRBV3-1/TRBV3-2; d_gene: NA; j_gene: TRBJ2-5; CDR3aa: CASSQAHSGGETQYF; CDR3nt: TGTGCCAGCAGCCAAGCACACAGCGGAGGAGAGACCCAGTACTTC
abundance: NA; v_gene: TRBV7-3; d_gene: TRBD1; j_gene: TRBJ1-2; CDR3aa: CASSPTGGYGYTF; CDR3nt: TGTGCCAGCAGCCCAACAGGGGGGTATGGCTACACCTTC
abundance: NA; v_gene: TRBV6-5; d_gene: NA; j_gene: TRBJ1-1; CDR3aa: CASGWGGSNTEAFF; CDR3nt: TGTGCCAGCGGCTGGGGGGGGTCGAACACTGAAGCTTTCTTT
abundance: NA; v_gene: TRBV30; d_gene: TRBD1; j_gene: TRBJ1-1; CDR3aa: CAWKYRGGRSITEAFF; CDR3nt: TGTGCCTGGAAATATAGAGGGGGCCGCTCGATCACTGAAGCTTTCTTT
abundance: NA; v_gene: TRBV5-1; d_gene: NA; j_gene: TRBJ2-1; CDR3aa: CASSQTRLGNEQFF; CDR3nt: TGCGCCAGCAGCCAAACGCGTCTTGGCAATGAGCAGTTCTTC
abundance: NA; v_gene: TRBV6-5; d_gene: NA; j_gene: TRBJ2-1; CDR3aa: CASRGRGQIYNEQFF; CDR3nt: TGTGCCAGCAGGGGCCGGGGACAAATTTACAATGAGCAGTTCTTC
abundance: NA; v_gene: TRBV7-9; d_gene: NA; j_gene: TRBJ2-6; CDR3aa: CASSLTDSGANVLTF; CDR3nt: TGTGCCAGCAGCTTAACAGACTCTGGGGCCAACGTCCTGACTTTC
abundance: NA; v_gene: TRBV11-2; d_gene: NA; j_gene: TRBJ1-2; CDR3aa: CASRPRTVSNYGYTF; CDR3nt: TGTGCCAGCAGACCCCGGACAGTTTCTAACTATGGCTACACCTTC
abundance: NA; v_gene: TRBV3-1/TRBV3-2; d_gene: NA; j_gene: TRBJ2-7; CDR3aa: CASSHTSRTWSTYEQYF; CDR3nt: TGTGCCAGCAGCCATACTAGCCGGACATGGTCGACCTACGAGCAGTACTTC
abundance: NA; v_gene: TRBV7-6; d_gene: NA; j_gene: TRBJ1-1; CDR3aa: CASSSSRQGYGTEAFF; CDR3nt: TGTGCCAGCAGCTCGAGCCGGCAGGGGTACGGTACTGAAGCTTTCTTT
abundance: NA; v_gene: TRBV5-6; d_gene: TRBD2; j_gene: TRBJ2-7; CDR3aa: CASSLAGGPHEQYF; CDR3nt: TGTGCCAGCAGCTTGGCGGGGGGGCCGCACGAGCAGTACTTC
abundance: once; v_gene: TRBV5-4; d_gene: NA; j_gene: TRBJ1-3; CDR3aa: CAGQSTPTAGNTIYF; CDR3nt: TGTGCCGGGCAAAGCACCCCGACAGCCGGAAACACCATATATTTT
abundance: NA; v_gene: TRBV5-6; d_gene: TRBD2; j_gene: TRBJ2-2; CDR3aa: CASSLGDSGGTGELFF; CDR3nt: TGTGCCAGCAGCTTGGGAGATAGCGGGGGTACCGGGGAGCTGTTTTTT